This T cell receptor (beta chain) is drawn from a study of CD8 T cells in Susac syndrome. After extraction with the RNeasy kit, roughly 0.45 to 1 ug of the RNA was reverse transcribed using random hexamers. The method of amplification for TCR beta CDR3 was immunoSEQ multiplex PCR, covering 54 Vbeta and 13 Jbeta. Each CDR3 protein is one row after TCRdb ran MiXCR on the immunoSEQ multiplex PCR reads. In the table there are approximately 160,000 distinct CDR3 sequences, roughly 92% of which are singletons. From germline, CDR1 is LNHNV and CDR2 YYDKDF (reference sequence). This CDR3 spans 16 amino acids. The V segment lost 1 base and the J segment 5 bases; nucleotides outside the gene matches: 10. From blood CD8+ and CD4+ T cells, the TCR beta chain was sequenced. Both CD4+ and CD8+ T cells were negatively isolated, and TEMRA cells underwent FACS enrichment.

V is TRBV15 and J is TRBJ2-7, with 8 bases matching TRBD2. The clonotype was recovered from a human donor with multiple sclerosis. Sequencing used CD4+ T cells from PBMCs. CDR3 sequence: CATSRGSPGLVHEQYF. The CDR3 DNA reads TGTGCCACCAGCAGAGGCTCCCCGGGACTAGTTCACGAGCAGTACTTC.